The TCR beta chain under discussion was sequenced for a study of cytomegalovirus exposure and HLA in healthy donors. The PCR made use of 60 Vbeta and 13 Jbeta primers. Here immunoSEQ multiplex PCR was the method, and the copy in TCRdb shows in-frame clones only, minus some. This table holds approximately 60,000 clones. CDR1 and CDR2 from the germline V gene are MNHEY and SVGAGI. J was trimmed by 4 bases and V by 10 bases; bases with no gene match: 5. This CDR3 is built from 12 residues. Source material: PBMCs. This receptor was obtained from a man aged 25-40 years in good health and CMV-seropositive. The chain employs TRBV6-5 and TRBJ2-7; 9 bases map to TRBD1. CDR3 sequence (DNA): TGTGCCACCGGGACAGGGTCATACGAGCAGTACTTC. Amino acid sequence: CATGTGSYEQYF.